This T cell receptor (beta chain) was obtained from a study of Ad26.COV2.S vaccination and SARS-CoV-2 variants. Study background: Donor was in the COV1001 Ad26.COV2.S trial arm. General observations from the study: From the TCR breadth and depth analyses, total T cell responses may have been underestimated.

Produced via immunoSEQ multiplex PCR; TCRdb's table is partial and in-frame only. The sample gives under 550,000 clones, around 89% of which show up once; 3.6% is in the top ten. The CDR3 spans 16 residues. Germline V CDR1 and CDR2: MGHRA, YSYEKL. V shed 4 bases and J shed 3 bases, with 15 bases lying between them. This sample's treatment: some 20 received Ad26.COV2.S at low or high dose, single or two shots; roughly five received placebo; per-sample allocation not given. Sampling took place 63 days after the first vaccine or placebo injection. The administered vaccine (an Ad26 vector) expressed Wuhan-strain SARS-CoV-2 spike. As for this clone: Antigen unknown.

The chain employs TRBV4-1 and TRBJ2-2; a possible D gene is TRBD2 (6 bases). The clonotype was recovered from a person aged 18-65 years who received the Ad26.COV2.S COVID-19 vaccine or a placebo. The input for sequencing was peripheral blood, taken in a trial of Ad26.COV2.S vaccine versus placebo. The CDR3 DNA reads TGCGCCAGCAGCCTCCCTTTGGGACTTCACACCGGGGAGCTGTTTTTT. It codes for CASSLPLGLHTGELFF.